Below are 8 T cell receptor beta chains sequenced from a single sample in a study of radiation and T cells in renal cell carcinoma. Regarding time point: blood 4 weeks post-SBRT, at nephrectomy. Documented treatment: 15 Gy SBRT to primary tumor, nephrectomy 4 weeks later. Sequencing was performed with immunoSEQ multiplex PCR; in TCRdb, only in-frame clones are kept and a portion is missing. The table has about 77,000 clones, around four fifths seen once; the top ten hold 2% to 3%. The sample consisted of blood, taken from a patient whose treatment included radiotherapy and nephrectomy. The receptors derive from a woman aged 55-69 years with renal cell carcinoma.

This rearrangement joins TRBV29-1 to TRBJ2-5, with D perhaps given as TRBD1 or TRBD2 (7 bases each). The CDR3 extends over 15 amino acids. Trimming took off 5 bases at V and 2 bases at J, with 18 bases between the two ends. Germline loops: CDR1 SQVTM, CDR2 ANQGSEA. The CDR3 is CSVRQGGKGQETQYF. CDR3 in DNA: TGCAGCGTTAGACAGGGAGGGAAGGGACAAGAGACCCAGTACTTC.

The chain links TRBV6-5 to TRBJ2-2; tentative D call: TRBD1 (5 bases). CDR1 and CDR2 from the germline V gene are MNHEY and SVGAGI. Trimming left V 8 bases short and J 0 bases short, with 7 bases between. The CDR3 is 13 amino acids. The CDR3 DNA reads as TGTGCCAGCGGGGCTACGAACACCGGGGAGCTGTTTTTT. It specifies CASGATNTGELFF.

The V gene is TRBV4-3, the J gene TRBJ2-5, with D perhaps matching TRBD1 (5 bases). Per the germline V gene, CDR1 is LGHNA and CDR2 is YSLEER. This CDR3 is built from 15 residues. The germline V and J ends were trimmed by 0 bases and 5 bases, with 13 bases remaining between them. CDR3 in DNA: TGCGCCAGCAGCCAAGATATCAGGGATCGGGAGACCCAGTACTTC. Protein sequence: CASSQDIRDRETQYF.

This rearrangement joins TRBV7-9 to TRBJ2-1, with D possibly being TRBD2 (6 bases). This CDR3 contains 12 residues. Trimming shortened V by 8 bases and J by 4 bases, and 9 bases separated the two germline ends. The germline V gene encodes CDR1 SEHNR and CDR2 FQNEAQ (reference sequence). CDR3: CASSAGYNEQFF. CDR3 sequence (DNA): TGTGCCAGCTCTGCGGGATACAATGAGCAGTTCTTC.

A remark on this clone: The sample holds other DNA sequences that translate to the same CDR3. J is TRBJ1-4 and V is TRBV6-1; D perhaps matches TRBD1 (5 bases). The CDR3 contains 14 residues. Trimming took 3 bases from V and 4 from J, leaving 9 bases between them. In germline, CDR1 is MNHNS, CDR2 SASEGT. CDR3: CASSEGTLNEKLFF. Here the CDR3 DNA reads TGTGCCAGCAGTGAGGGGACCCTTAATGAAAAACTGTTTTTT.

The chain links TRBV19 to TRBJ1-5; no reliable D call. The germline CDR1 and CDR2 sequences are LNHDA and SQIVND (reference sequence). The V and J ends lost 3 bases and 12 bases respectively, with 12 bases between them. The CDR3 has 12 amino acids. The CDR3 spells CASSIFSGIQHF. DNA of the CDR3: TGTGCCAGTAGTATTTTTTCGGGGATCCAGCATTTT.

The sample holds one count of this clone. The chain combines TRBV7-9 with TRBJ2-7; D gene uncertain. CDR3 length: 15 amino acids. V lost 0 bases and J lost 0, with 9 bases in between. The V gene's germline CDR1 is SEHNR and CDR2 FQNEAQ (reference sequence). CDR3 sequence: CASSLAAGSSYEQYF. Written as DNA, the CDR3 is TGTGCCAGCAGCTTAGCGGCCGGATCCTCCTACGAGCAGTACTTC. Filled out from reference TRBV7-9 and TRBJ2-7, the complete variable domain reads DTGVSQNPRHKITKRGQNVTFRCDPISEHNRLYWYRQTLGQGPEFLTYFQNEAQLEKSRLLSDRFSAERPKGSFSTLEIQRTEQGDSAMYLCASSLAAGSSYEQYFGPGTRLTVT.

This chain connects TRBV4-2 to TRBJ1-2; D might be TRBD1 (5 bases). CDR1 is LGHNA, CDR2 YNFKEQ, per germline. Trimming left V 0 bases short and J 8 bases short, with 7 bases between. The CDR3 is made up of 12 amino acids. The CDR3 DNA is TGTGCCAGCAGCCAAGAACGGGGGGGCTACACCTTC. Translating it yields CASSQERGGYTF.